Each of the 2 T cell receptor beta chains below was sequenced from the same sample in a study of cytomegalovirus exposure and HLA in healthy donors. PCR employed 60 Vbeta and 13 Jbeta primers. Data came from immunoSEQ multiplex PCR; TCRdb stores just in-frame clones and leaves some out. Of roughly 140,000 clones in the sample, about 64% were seen once. The sample comprised PBMCs. The receptors stem from a woman in her twenties or thirties in good health and CMV-seropositive.

The rearrangement uses TRBV5-1 and TRBJ1-2; 7 positions match TRBD1. Germline-derived CDR1 and CDR2 are SGHRS and YFSETQ. The CDR3 consists of 17 residues. V was clipped by 5 bases and J by 0 bases; unmatched bases: 13. The CDR3 loop reads CASRLYLGQTSNYGYTF. The CDR3 bases are TGCGCCAGCAGACTCTACTTGGGACAGACTTCTAACTATGGCTACACCTTC. The variable domain in full, completed from reference TRBV5-1 and TRBJ1-2, reads KAGVTQTPRYLIKTRGQQVTLSCSPISGHRSVSWYQQTPGQGLQFLFEYFSETQRNKGNFPGRFSGRQFSNSRSEMNVSTLELGDSALYLCASRLYLGQTSNYGYTFGSGTRLTVV.

The chain carries TRBV2 and TRBJ2-7, with 8 bases aligning to TRBD1. Germline V gene sequence: CDR1 SNHLY, CDR2 FYNNEI. The CDR3 is 13 residues long. The V and J ends lost 8 bases and 3 bases, in that order; junction bases with no gene match: 6. This CDR3 is CASDRGENYEQYF. CDR3 coding DNA: TGTGCCAGCGACAGGGGTGAGAACTACGAGCAGTACTTC.